The 26 T cell receptor beta chains in this list originate from one sample, sequenced in a study of STAT3 mutations in large granular lymphocyte leukemia. Study outcomes and limitations: Every T-cell large granular lymphocyte leukemia patient had at least one immunodominant TCR beta clonotype.

TCRdb keeps only in-frame clones here, not all; method: immunoSEQ multiplex PCR. Its table records 94 clones. These receptors are not linked to any known antigen. Sequences were obtained from peripheral blood mononuclear cells. These receptors were taken from an older woman with T-cell large granular lymphocyte leukemia. Some clones in this sample may be carry-over from other donors' samples.

The chain recombines TRBV5-2 with TRBJ1-5. TRBV5-2 is given as a pseudogene. The CDR3 loop spans 13 amino acids. CDR3 protein: CASSPEGFQPQHF. The CDR3 DNA is TGTGCCAGCAGCCCCGAGGGGTTTCAGCCCCAGCATTTT.

CDR3 DNA sequence: TGTGCCAGCAGCACAGTGCCCCCACAAAGTCGGGCCAACGTCCTGACTTTC. It encodes CASSTVPPQSRANVLTF. The rearrangement links TRBV7-8 to TRBJ2-6, with D hard to call. Germline assignment: CDR1 SGHVS and CDR2 FQNEAQ. The V end was cut by 5 bases, the J end by 5 bases, with 19 bases between. The CDR3 contains 17 residues.

V is TRBV4-3 and J is TRBJ1-6, with D maybe TRBD1 (5 bases). V was clipped by 2 bases and J by 3 bases, with 17 bases between them. Germline CDR1 and CDR2: LGHNA and YSLEER. This CDR3 region has 18 residues. The CDR3, as DNA: TGCGCCAGCAGCCAATATTCGGCAGGGAGCCTCTATAATTCACCCCTCCACTTT. It yields the protein CASSQYSAGSLYNSPLHF.

V gene TRBV4-3 combines with J gene TRBJ2-1, with D unresolved. Deletions cut 0 bases from V and 2 bases from J, with 8 bases between. The germline V gene encodes CDR1 LGHNA and CDR2 YSLEER. This CDR3 region has 15 residues. This chain's CDR3 is CASSQDVQTYNEQFF. CDR3 DNA sequence: TGCGCCAGCAGCCAAGATGTACAGACCTACAATGAGCAGTTCTTC.

This chain links TRBV7-7 with TRBJ1-5, with D possibly matching TRBD1 (5 bases). CDR3 size: 13 residues. Germline CDR1 and CDR2: SSHAT and FNYEAQ (reference sequence). V lost 5 bases and J lost 6, with 11 bases in between. The CDR3 bases are TGTGCCAGCAGCCCCGAGGGGTTTCAGCCCCAGCATTTT. As protein: CASSPEGFQPQHF.

This clone is a singleton in its sample. This chain joins TRBV9 and TRBJ1-5; the D is unclear. V lost 0 bases, J lost 3 bases, and 4 bases lay in between. The CDR3 is made up of 13 amino acids. CDR1 SGDLS and CDR2 YYNGEE come from the germline V gene. CDR3 residues: CASSVGHNQPQHF. The DNA of the CDR3 is TGTGCCAGCAGCGTAGGACACAATCAGCCCCAGCATTTT.

The rearrangement joins TRBV13 to TRBJ2-7; 10 bases align to TRBD2. Germline V gives CDR1 PRHDT, CDR2 FYEKMQ (reference sequence). The V and J ends lost 5 bases and 3 bases, in that order; junction bases with no gene match: 4. The CDR3 has 14 amino acids. CDR3 sequence (DNA): TGTGCCAGCAGCCGCGGACTAGCGGACTACGAGCAGTACTTC. This gives the protein CASSRGLADYEQYF.

J is TRBJ2-6 and V is TRBV11-3; D is undetermined. The ends were cut back, 5 bases at V and 5 bases at J, with 22 bases in the middle. In germline, CDR1 is SGHNT, CDR2 YENEEA. The CDR3 length is 18 residues. The CDR3 here is CASSGWVARQSRANVLTF. CDR3 bases: TGTGCCAGCAGCGGATGGGTCGCTCGACAAAGTCGGGCCAACGTCCTGACTTTC.

The V gene is TRBV9, the J gene TRBJ1-1; possible D gene TRBD1, 5 bases. The CDR3 runs 14 residues. CDR1 and CDR2 (germline): SGDLS, YYNGEE. V was clipped by 0 bases and J by 4 bases, with 10 bases between them. The CDR3 reads CASSVAPGITEAFF. The CDR3 DNA reads as TGTGCCAGCAGCGTAGCACCAGGGATCACTGAAGCTTTCTTT. The full variable domain, completed using reference TRBV9 and TRBJ1-1, is DSGVTQTPKHLITATGQRVTLRCSPRSGDLSVYWYQQSLDQGLQFLIQYYNGEERAKGNILERFSAQQFPDLHSELNLSSLELGDSALYFCASSVAPGITEAFFGQGTRLTVV.

The chain employs TRBV7-9 and TRBJ2-7, with D maybe TRBD1 (6 bases). V lost 2 bases to trimming and J lost 2 bases, with 16 bases between them. Germline CDR1 SEHNR, CDR2 FQNEAQ (reference sequence). This CDR3 spans 16 amino acids. The CDR3: CASSLIIRGFTYEQYF. DNA for the CDR3: TGTGCCAGCAGCTTAATAATCAGGGGTTTCACCTACGAGCAGTACTTC.

This clone was found a few times. This chain joins TRBV7-9 and TRBJ2-7; D call uncertain. V lost 6 bases to trimming and J lost 1 base, with 7 bases between them. CDR3 length equals 12 residues. Germline V gives CDR1 SEHNR, CDR2 FQNEAQ (reference sequence). The DNA of the CDR3 is TGTGCCAGCAGTTTCCGTTCCTACGAGCAGTACTTC. Its translation: CASSFRSYEQYF.

V gene TRBV7-4 combines with J gene TRBJ1-5, with D perhaps matching TRBD1 (5 bases). The CDR3 is made up of 13 amino acids. V lost 5 bases to trimming and J lost 6 bases, with 11 bases between them. The germline gives CDR1 SGHVT, CDR2 SQSDAQ. The CDR3 DNA reads as TGTGCCAGCAGCCCCGAGGGGTTTCAGCCCCAGCATTTT. This gives the protein CASSPEGFQPQHF.

The chain recombines TRBV21-1 with TRBJ2-2; the table's TRBD2 call for D was not verified on the DNA. TRBV21-1 counts as a pseudogene. This CDR3 is 17 amino acids long. The DNA of the CDR3 is TGTGCCAGCAGCAAAAAGCCTCGGCGGGGGAACACCGGGGAGCTGTTTTTT. Its translation: CASSKKPRRGNTGELFF.

In its sample, this clone was seen once. The V gene is TRBV5-1, the J gene TRBJ2-7; the match to TRBD1 covers 8 bases. J gave up 4 bases and V 4 bases, and 4 bases lay outside the gene matches. This CDR3 contains 13 residues. Germline V gene sequence: CDR1 SGHRS, CDR2 YFSETQ. CDR3 amino acids: CASSPWTGYEQYF. The DNA of the CDR3 is TGCGCCAGCAGCCCCTGGACAGGGTACGAGCAGTACTTC.

This rearrangement joins TRBV5-4 to TRBJ1-5, with D perhaps matching TRBD1 (5 bases). Germline assignment: CDR1 SGHNT and CDR2 YYREEE (reference sequence). CDR3 length: 13 amino acids. V shed 4 bases and J shed 6 bases, with 11 bases lying between them. The CDR3 DNA sequence: TGTGCCAGCAGCCCCGAGGGGTTTCAGCCCCAGCATTTT. Translated: CASSPEGFQPQHF.

The chain joins TRBV2 to TRBJ1-2, with D perhaps TRBD1 (5 bases). Germline V gene sequence: CDR1 SNHLY, CDR2 FYNNEI. V lost 6 bases, J lost 5 bases, and 28 bases lay in between. The length of the CDR3 is 18 residues. The CDR3: CASRQTGGTYIGEYGYTF. DNA of the CDR3: TGTGCCAGCAGGCAGACGGGAGGGACTTATATAGGGGAATATGGCTACACCTTC.

This clone ranks as medium-sized. V and J are TRBV7-6 and TRBJ1-5, with a weak D call TRBD1 (5 bases). Trimming stripped 5 bases from V and 6 bases from J, with 11 bases between. This CDR3 has 13 residues. Germline values: CDR1 SGHVS, CDR2 FNYEAQ. The CDR3 sequence: CASSPEGFQPQHF. In nucleotides, the CDR3 is TGTGCCAGCAGCCCCGAGGGGTTTCAGCCCCAGCATTTT.

This chain connects TRBV7-8 to TRBJ1-5; D is possibly TRBD1 (5 bases). This CDR3 is 13 amino acids long. The germline V gene encodes CDR1 SGHVS and CDR2 FQNEAQ. V lost 5 bases, J lost 6 bases, and 11 bases lay in between. CDR3 sequence (DNA): TGTGCCAGCAGCCCCGAGGGGTTTCAGCCCCAGCATTTT. Translated: CASSPEGFQPQHF.

This clone was seen just once. V and J are TRBV2 and TRBJ2-3; TRBD1 aligns across 7 bases. The CDR3 runs 13 residues. CDR1 SNHLY and CDR2 FYNNEI come from the germline V gene. The trim removed 7 bases at V and 4 bases at J, leaving 5 bases unmatched. The CDR3: CASTRQGADTQYF. CDR3 sequence (DNA): TGTGCCAGCACAAGACAGGGCGCAGATACGCAGTATTTT.

This clone was seen a single time. The chain is built from TRBV9 and TRBJ2-5; D is possibly TRBD2 (6 bases). The germline V gene encodes CDR1 SGDLS and CDR2 YYNGEE. The CDR3 sequence is 15 residues long. V dropped 0 bases and J dropped 4 bases, with 13 bases sitting between them. The CDR3 reads CASSVDSGRGETQYF. In DNA, the CDR3 is TGTGCCAGCAGCGTAGATAGCGGCCGGGGAGAGACCCAGTACTTC.

V is TRBV14 and J is TRBJ1-2; unclear D gene. CDR1 is SGHDN and CDR2 is FVKESK in the germline V gene. Trimming shortened V by 4 bases and J by 4 bases, and 16 bases separated the two germline ends. The CDR3 covers 15 residues. The CDR3 here is CASSPGIPGGYGYTF. CDR3 DNA: TGTGCCAGCAGCCCCGGGATTCCAGGAGGCTATGGCTACACCTTC.

V usage is TRBV19 and J usage is TRBJ2-7; D uncertain. V was cut by 3 bases and J by 3 bases, with 9 bases left in between. Germline values: CDR1 LNHDA, CDR2 SQIVND (reference sequence). The CDR3 totals 13 residues. CDR3 nucleotides: TGTGCCAGTAGTATCTTCCTCTACTACGAGCAGTACTTC. Translating gives CASSIFLYYEQYF.

The V call is TRBV4-1, the J call TRBJ2-7; D uncertain. The CDR3 has 15 amino acids. V was trimmed by 4 bases and J by 0 bases, leaving 13 bases between them. CDR1 is MGHRA and CDR2 is YSYEKL in the germline V gene. CDR3 amino acids: CASSPAALSSYEQYF. CDR3 nucleotides: TGCGCCAGCAGCCCCGCCGCACTAAGCTCCTACGAGCAGTACTTC.

The chain uses TRBV12-2 and TRBJ1-5. TRBV12-2 represents a pseudogene. This CDR3 region has 13 residues. CDR3 residues: CASSPEGFQPQHF. CDR3 DNA sequence: TGTGCCAGCAGCCCCGAGGGGTTTCAGCCCCAGCATTTT.

The chain joins TRBV28 to TRBJ1-2; TRBD1 agrees at 11 bases. The ends lost 1 base at V and 4 bases at J; junction bases unmatched: 14. The CDR3 is 19 amino acids. The germline CDR1 and CDR2 sequences are MDHEN and SYDVKM. The CDR3 protein is CASSLSSRDRGNVFYGYTF. The DNA for the CDR3 is TGTGCCAGCAGTTTATCAAGTCGGGACAGGGGGAATGTGTTCTATGGCTACACCTTC.

This clone has only a few counts. The chain joins TRBV5-4 to TRBJ1-5; no clear D gene. Trimming cost V 3 bases and J 3 bases, with 25 bases left between them. CDR3 size: 19 residues. Germline lookup yields CDR1 SGHNT and CDR2 YYREEE (reference sequence). The CDR3 DNA sequence: TGTGCCAGCAGCTGGCTTTGGGCTGGGCGGCAGAATTACAATCAGCCCCAGCATTTT. Protein sequence: CASSWLWAGRQNYNQPQHF.